Below are 30 T cell receptor beta chains sequenced from a single sample in a study of T cells in Graves' hyperthyroidism and ophthalmopathy. Amplification yielded TCR beta CDR3 regions, with RNA transcripts as the source. TCR CDR3 regions were first amplified by RT-PCR with HTBI primers. One entry per CDR3 protein results from TCRdb running MiXCR on the multiplex PCR reads. The sample carries roughly 96,000 distinct CDR3 sequences, around 52% recorded once. Source material: blood. Receptors originate from a middle-aged woman with Graves' hyperthyroidism.

Concerning this clonotype: This may be a read error, as it is one base from a much larger clone. The chain carries TRBV6-5 and TRBJ2-5; TRBD2 agrees at 8 bases. Germline V gene lookup returns CDR1 MNHEY and CDR2 SVGAGI. The CDR3 has 16 residues. The CDR3 loop is CASSYTSGASGWTQCF. The CDR3 bases are TGTGCCAGCAGTTATACTAGCGGAGCCTCCGGGTGGACCCAGTGCTTC.

The chain combines TRBV15 with TRBJ2-7; D is uncertain. V was trimmed by 3 bases and J by 2 bases, leaving 11 bases between them. The germline V gene has CDR1 LNHNV and CDR2 YYDKDF (reference sequence). CDR3 length equals 14 residues. DNA of the CDR3: TGTGCCACCAGCAGCTTTACACCCACCTACGAGCAGTACTTC. Translation gives CATSSFTPTYEQYF.

In this sample, this clonotype turned up many times. The chain couples TRBV7-2 to TRBJ2-7; maybe TRBD2 (6 bases). V gave up 4 bases and J gave up 4 bases, with 14 bases separating them. The germline V gene encodes CDR1 SGHTA and CDR2 FQGNSA. This CDR3 is 14 amino acids long. In nucleotides, the CDR3 is TGTGCCAGCAGCTCTCCGGGACTCCCTTACGAGCAGTACTTC. It codes for CASSSPGLPYEQYF.

Of note for this clonotype: One junction end does not reproduce the germline sequence, and a read error may be involved. V usage is TRBV7-2 and J usage is TRBJ2-7, with TRBD1 matching over 10 bases. Germline V gives CDR1 SGHTA, CDR2 FQGNSA. The CDR3 sequence is 14 residues long. The CDR3 loop is CASSFGDRGCEQHF. The CDR3 region has the DNA TGTGCCAGCAGCTTCGGGGACAGGGGTTGCGAGCAGCACTTC.

Turning to this clonotype: This could be a read error, since a much larger clone is one nucleotide away. The conserved phenylalanine or tryptophan is not found at the CDR3 terminus, so this likely reflects a read error. The gene calls are TRBV12-3 or TRBV12-4 and TRBJ2-7; D ambiguous. The CDR3 is 15 residues long. Trimming removed 6 bases at V and 1 base at J, with 16 bases between. DNA of the CDR3: TGTGCCAGCAGCCGCGCCCCGGTCTCTTCCTACGAGCAGTACTCC. Encoded protein: CASSRAPVSSYEQYS.

J is TRBJ1-1 and V is TRBV20-1; a possible D gene is TRBD1 (5 bases). CDR1 is DFQATT, CDR2 SNEGSKA, per germline (reference sequence). The CDR3 spans 13 residues. The CDR3, as DNA: TGCAGGGTTGACAGCCCCATGAACACTGAAGCTTTCTTT. Encoded protein: CRVDSPMNTEAFF.

The chain links TRBV7-6 to TRBJ2-7; D unresolved. Germline loops: CDR1 SGHVS, CDR2 FNYEAQ. The V end lost 8 bases, the J end lost 5 bases, and 19 bases lay between the germline ends. CDR3 size: 14 residues. CDR3 protein: CASPIDKDGHEQYF. CDR3 nucleotide sequence: TGTGCCAGCCCTATCGACAAGGACGGGCACGAGCAGTACTTC.

In the case of this clonotype: One end of the junction does not line up with germline, which may come from a read error. The chain employs TRBV7-2 and TRBJ2-5, with a tentative D call TRBD1 (5 bases). CDR1 and CDR2 (germline): SGHTA, FQGNSA. The CDR3 extends over 15 amino acids. DNA for the CDR3: TGCGCCAGCAGCTTTGGGATGACAGCCCAAGAGACCCAGTACTTC. Residues: CASSFGMTAQETQYF.

As for this clonotype: This may be a read error, as it is one base from a much larger clone. The rearrangement joins TRBV5-1 to TRBJ2-2; 11 nucleotides match TRBD2. Per germline, CDR1 SGHRS and CDR2 YFSETQ. This CDR3 has 16 amino acids. This chain's CDR3 is CASSFSGRVNTGELLF. CDR3 bases: TGCGCCAGCAGCTTTAGCGGGAGGGTTAACACCGGGGAGCTGTTATTT. Looking up the rest from reference TRBV5-1 and TRBJ2-2 gives the full variable domain: KAGVTQTPRYLIKTRGQQVTLSCSPISGHRSVSWYQQTPGQGLQFLFEYFSETQRNKGNFPGRFSGRQFSNSRSEMNVSTLELGDSALYLCASSFSGRVNTGELLFGEGSRLTVL.

The V and J genes are TRBV7-2 and TRBJ2-7; D is possibly TRBD1 or TRBD2 (6 bases each). This CDR3 is built from 15 residues. The germline CDR1 and CDR2 sequences are SGHTA and FQGNSA. Trimming shortened V by 2 bases and J by 3 bases, and 14 bases separated the two germline ends. The CDR3 loop is CASSLLGGGLYEQYF. Written as DNA, the CDR3 is TGTGCCAGCAGCTTATTAGGAGGGGGTCTCTACGAGCAGTACTTC.

The chain has TRBV29-1 and TRBJ1-2; TRBD1 aligns across 8 bases. The germline V gene has CDR1 SQVTM and CDR2 ANQGSEA. The CDR3 has 11 amino acids. The CDR3 coding sequence is TGCAGTCTTACAGGGGGGGATGGCTACACCTTC. As protein: CSLTGGDGYTF.

There are many counts of this clonotype. This chain uses TRBV12-3 or TRBV12-4 with TRBJ1-2; D is undetermined. The CDR3 has 14 amino acids. Trimming left V 1 base short and J 4 bases short, with 10 bases between. The CDR3 DNA reads TGTGCCAGCAGTTTAGGAGTAAGGGCCTATGGCTACACCTTC. Translation: CASSLGVRAYGYTF.

This clonotype was seen at least ten times. This chain links TRBV4-1 with TRBJ2-7; 7 nucleotides match TRBD1. Germline V lookup: CDR1 MGHRA, CDR2 YSYEKL. CDR3 length equals 18 residues. Losses at the gene ends were 0 bases for V and 1 base for J; bases not matched to a gene: 12. In DNA, the CDR3 is TGCGCCAGCAGCCAAGATAGAATCGGGACAGAGGTATCCTACGAGCAGTACTTC. The encoded protein is CASSQDRIGTEVSYEQYF.

Turning to this clonotype: A much larger clonotype is one base distant, so this may be a read error. The chain joins TRBV24-1 to TRBJ2-7; 8 nucleotides align to TRBD1. CDR3 length: 16 residues. J lost 4 bases, V lost 5 bases, and 12 bases had no gene match. Looked up from germline, CDR1 is KGHDR and CDR2 is SFDVKD. The CDR3 is CATSARTGHILYEQYF. The CDR3 DNA reads TGTGCCACCAGTGCTAGGACAGGGCATATCTTGTACGAGCAGTACTTC.

This clonotype was seen repeatedly, ten times or more. CDR3 sequence: CASSLTGLSPLHF. The CDR3 nucleotides are TGTGCCAGCAGCTTAACCGGGCTTTCACCCCTCCACTTT. The V call is TRBV7-3, the J call TRBJ1-6; D uncertain. Trimming took 0 bases from V and 9 from J, leaving 6 bases between them. The CDR3 sequence is 13 residues long. The V gene's germline CDR1 is SGHTA and CDR2 FQGTGA.

This clonotype came up a few times. This may stem from a read error, because a much larger clone lies one nucleotide away. The chain couples TRBV7-2 to TRBJ2-7; 13 bases agree with TRBD2. The V segment lost 3 bases and the J segment 2 bases; nucleotides outside the gene matches: 1. CDR1 is SGHTA, CDR2 FQGNSA, per germline. The CDR3 runs to 15 residues. The CDR3 loop is CASSFGTSGTYEQYF. CDR3 nucleotide sequence: TGTGCCAGCAGCTTCGGGACTAGCGGGACCTACGAGCAGTACTTC.

This clonotype appeared many times. The chain joins TRBV5-1 to TRBJ2-7; no clear D. Looked up from germline, CDR1 is SGHRS and CDR2 is YFSETQ. The CDR3 consists of 15 residues. Deletions cut 3 bases from V and 0 bases from J, with 13 bases between. The CDR3 protein is CASSSTPYVSYEQYF. In nucleotides, the CDR3 is TGCGCCAGCAGCTCGACACCTTACGTCTCCTACGAGCAGTACTTC.

J is TRBJ2-7 and V is TRBV11-2, with D unresolved. Germline loops: CDR1 SGHAT, CDR2 FQNNGV. The CDR3 consists of 14 residues. Trimming left V 5 bases short and J 4 bases short, with 15 bases between. The CDR3 bases are TGTGCCAGCAGCCTCGGACCGAATTCTTACGAGCAGTACTTC. Its translation is CASSLGPNSYEQYF.

This clonotype has more than one count but fewer than ten. A read error may account for a junction end that differs from germline. The chain recombines TRBV7-9 with TRBJ2-5, with 8 bases identical to TRBD2. The CDR3 has 16 residues. Germline assignment: CDR1 SEHNR and CDR2 FQNEAQ (reference sequence). CDR3 in amino acids: CASRGGKGPIGETQYF. As DNA, the CDR3 is TGCGCCAGCCGGGGGGGGAAGGGGCCGATTGGAGAGACCCAGTACTTC.

This clonotype was counted a few times. The chain carries TRBV7-9 and TRBJ2-5, with 7 bases aligning to TRBD2. The end of the DNA is better explained by TRBJ2-1, so the J call may be wrong. The CDR3 consists of 15 residues. Germline CDR1 SEHNR, CDR2 FQNEAQ (reference sequence). The CDR3 reads CASSLGLAERDEQFF. The CDR3 DNA follows: TGTGCCAGCAGCTTAGGGCTAGCGGAGAGGGATGAGCAGTTCTTC.

As for this clonotype: Being one base from a much bigger clone, this may be a read error. The V call is TRBV7-2, the J call TRBJ1-2; TRBD1 aligns across 8 bases. J gave up 2 bases and V 4 bases, and 6 bases lay outside the gene matches. This CDR3 comprises 15 residues. Germline V gene sequence: CDR1 SGHTA, CDR2 FQGNSA. The CDR3 DNA is TGTGCCAGCAGCTCCGACAGGGGAGCGAACTATGGCTACACCTTC. Protein: CASSSDRGANYGYTF.

This clonotype has at least ten counts. The V gene is TRBV10-3, the J gene TRBJ1-6, with TRBD1 as a possible D gene (5 bases). Trimming shortened V by 6 bases and J by 8 bases, and 8 bases separated the two germline ends. Per germline, CDR1 ENHRY and CDR2 SYGVKD. This CDR3 is built from 12 residues. The CDR3 DNA is TGTGCCATCAGGCAGGGCGATTCACCCCTCCACTTT. Its translation: CAIRQGDSPLHF.

The gene calls are TRBV7-2 and TRBJ2-7, with TRBD2 identical over 13 bases. The junction had 9 bases not matched to a gene; V was cut back by 5 bases and J by 8 bases. The CDR3 loop spans 15 amino acids. Per the germline V gene, CDR1 is SGHTA and CDR2 is FQGNSA. The CDR3 DNA reads TGTGCCAGCAGCATCGGACTAGCGGGAGCCAGGAAGCAGTACTTC. It encodes CASSIGLAGARKQYF.

This clonotype was found many times. The rearrangement joins TRBV6-5 to TRBJ2-5; 8 bases line up with TRBD2. Germline assignment: CDR1 MNHEY and CDR2 SVGAGI. Losses at the gene ends were 3 bases for V and 7 bases for J; bases not matched to a gene: 13. The CDR3 loop spans 16 amino acids. The DNA of the CDR3 is TGTGCCAGCAGTTATACTAGCGGAGCCTCCGGGTGGACCCAGTACTTC. Its protein product is CASSYTSGASGWTQYF.

V usage is TRBV20-1 and J usage is TRBJ1-6; the D gene is possibly TRBD1 (5 bases). The CDR3 runs 15 residues. Deletions cut 1 base from V and 7 bases from J, with 14 bases between. The germline V gene has CDR1 DFQATT and CDR2 SNEGSKA (reference sequence). CDR3 protein: CSARVIGVSNSPLHF. CDR3 in DNA: TGCAGTGCTAGAGTAATAGGGGTCAGCAATTCACCCCTCCACTTT.

V gene TRBV9 combines with J gene TRBJ1-2, with 8 positions matching TRBD1. The CDR3 is 15 amino acids. Germline CDR1 SGDLS, CDR2 YYNGEE. With V trimmed by 4 bases and J by 7 bases, 12 bases remained unmatched. CDR3 in DNA: TGTGCCAGCAGCTTCGAGGACAGGGAGAGCTGTGGCTACACCTTC. Its protein is CASSFEDRESCGYTF. Using reference TRBV9 and TRBJ1-2 for the parts outside the CDR3, the full variable domain is DSGVTQTPKHLITATGQRVTLRCSPRSGDLSVYWYQQSLDQGLQFLIQYYNGEERAKGNILERFSAQQFPDLHSELNLSSLELGDSALYFCASSFEDRESCGYTFGSGTRLTVV.

In DNA form, the CDR3 reads TGCAGCGTTGTAGGGGCGCCCGGCGAGCAGTACTTC. Its translation: CSVVGAPGEQYF. The V call is TRBV29-1, the J call TRBJ2-7; possible D gene TRBD1, 5 bases. The germline V gene has CDR1 SQVTM and CDR2 ANQGSEA. The CDR3 is 12 amino acids. Deletions cut 4 bases from V and 6 bases from J, with 13 bases between.

In its sample, this clonotype was seen many times. The V and J genes are TRBV29-1 and TRBJ1-2; 7 nucleotides agree with TRBD1. The trim removed 4 bases at V and 8 bases at J, leaving 4 bases unmatched. The CDR3 contains 11 residues. Germline loops: CDR1 SQVTM, CDR2 ANQGSEA. The CDR3 protein is CSVGDRAGYTF. The CDR3 DNA is TGCAGCGTTGGAGACAGGGCCGGCTACACCTTC. The full variable domain, in which reference TRBV29-1 and TRBJ1-2 provide the parts outside the CDR3, is SAVISQKPSRDICQRGTSLTIQCQVDSQVTMMFWYRQQPGQSLTLIATANQGSEATYESGFVIDKFPISRPNLTFSTLTVSNMSPEDSSIYLCSVGDRAGYTFGSGTRLTVV.

The V gene is TRBV7-2, the J gene TRBJ2-7, with 8 nucleotides matching TRBD2. Germline loops: CDR1 SGHTA, CDR2 FQGNSA. This CDR3 is 15 amino acids long. J was trimmed by 2 bases and V by 5 bases; bases with no gene match: 8. The DNA for the CDR3 is TGTGCCAGCAGCCGTACGGCGGGGGGACCCTACGAGCAGTACTTC. Its translation: CASSRTAGGPYEQYF. The variable domain in full, with the rest retrieved from reference TRBV7-2 and TRBJ2-7, is GAGVSQSPSNKVTEKGKDVELRCDPISGHTALYWYRQSLGQGLEFLIYFQGNSAPDKSGLPSDRFSAERTGGSVSTLTIQRTQQEDSAVYLCASSRTAGGPYEQYFGPGTRLTVT.

The rearrangement joins TRBV7-8 to TRBJ2-5, with D possibly TRBD2 on 5 matching bases. The V end was cut by 1 base, the J end by 2 bases, with 17 bases between. The CDR3 is 17 amino acids. Germline loops: CDR1 SGHVS, CDR2 FQNEAQ. The CDR3 nucleotides read TGTGCCAGCAGCTTAGGGGCGGGCGCCTCAGCACAAGAGACCCAGTACTTC. Encoded protein: CASSLGAGASAQETQYF.